The clone carrying this TCR beta chain was recorded many times. The CDR3 totals 15 residues. CDR1 SNHLY and CDR2 FYNNEI come from the germline V gene. After removal of 8 bases from V and 2 bases from J, the junction contained 7 bases not matched to a gene. This entry comes from a study of CD8+CD57+ T cells in acquired aplastic anemia. Genomic DNA provided the template from which TCR beta VDJ and CDR3 profiles were obtained. TCRdb used MiXCR to reprocess the reads, holding one entry per CDR3 protein. The table includes about 160,000 distinct CDR3 sequences, less than 50% detected once. Previously, flow cytometry had revealed CD8+CD57+ cell expansion in the patients chosen for sequencing. Severe acquired aplastic anemia affected all patients. Patients were therapy-naive when their blood was sampled.

The chain carries TRBV2 and TRBJ2-3; 10 bases agree with TRBD2. Sequences were obtained from sorted CD4+, CD8+, or CD8+CD57+ T cells (not recorded which) from PBMCs. The clonotype originates from a human donor with aplastic anemia. CDR3 sequence (DNA): TGTGCCAGCTCTCTAGCGGGAGCCCACACAGATACGCAGTATTTT. It translates to CASSLAGAHTDTQYF.